Following are 5 T cell receptor beta chains from one sample sequenced in a study of T cell responses to AZD1222 COVID-19 vaccine. Some clones are missing from TCRdb's copy, which holds only in-frame ones; the method was immunoSEQ multiplex PCR. Of 100,000 to 130,000 clones detected, roughly 90% appear once; the ten largest clones hold roughly 7%. The material was peripheral blood, obtained on day 0 of AZD1222 vaccination. Source of these receptors: an adult in good health.

The genes are TRBV18 and TRBJ2-3, with 7 bases fitting TRBD2. The germline V gene encodes CDR1 KGHSH and CDR2 LQKENI. This CDR3 region has 14 residues. The V gene end was trimmed by 6 bases and the J gene end by 5 bases; junction bases not matched to a gene: 8. CDR3 DNA: TGTGCCAGCTCCCCAAGCGGGATTGGAGATACGCAGTATTTT. Its translation is CASSPSGIGDTQYF.

This clone was seen just once. This chain links TRBV5-1 with TRBJ2-5; 8 nucleotides align to TRBD2. CDR1 is SGHRS, CDR2 YFSETQ, per germline. The V segment lost 2 bases and the J segment 1 base; nucleotides outside the gene matches: 7. This CDR3 has 16 amino acids. CDR3 nucleotides: TGCGCCAGCAGCTTCGGAGTAGCGGGGCTCCAAGAGACCCAGTACTTC. Translated: CASSFGVAGLQETQYF.

CDR3 DNA sequence: TGTGCCAGTAGTATAGATCATAGCATGACTGAAGCTTTCTTT. Translating it yields CASSIDHSMTEAFF. The V gene is TRBV19, the J gene TRBJ1-1, with D hard to call. CDR3 length equals 14 residues. The germline CDR1 and CDR2 sequences are LNHDA and SQIVND (reference sequence). The V end lost 0 bases, the J end lost 5 bases, and 10 bases lay between the germline ends.

This chain connects TRBV21-1 to TRBJ2-3. TRBV21-1 is shown as a pseudogene. CDR3 size: 18 residues. CDR3 in amino acids: CASSKSPEPISSTDTQYF. The DNA of the CDR3 is TGTGCCAGCAGCAAAAGTCCGGAACCAATCAGTAGCACAGATACGCAGTATTTT.

This chain connects TRBV11-3 to TRBJ2-1, with TRBD1 as a possible D gene (6 bases). Trimming left V 1 base short and J 3 bases short, with 13 bases between. CDR3 size: 16 residues. Germline V lookup: CDR1 SGHNT, CDR2 YENEEA. The CDR3 coding sequence is TGTGCCAGCAGCTTAGTCCCGACAGGATTCTACAATGAGCAGTTCTTC. Translating it yields CASSLVPTGFYNEQFF.